The 8 T cell receptor beta chains in this list originate from one sample, sequenced in a study of blood T cell repertoires in COVID-19. Using immunoSEQ multiplex PCR, the repertoire was profiled, and TCRdb retains in-frame clones only, with some absent. The data show about 410,000 clones, 89% seen once. Input material: peripheral blood. The receptors were gathered from a woman aged 40 to 50 with COVID-19, enrolled during active disease.

The rearrangement links TRBV18 to TRBJ2-7; a possible D gene is TRBD1 (6 bases). V lost 3 bases to trimming and J lost 2 bases, with 11 bases between them. The length of the CDR3 is 14 residues. From germline, CDR1 is KGHSH and CDR2 LQKENI. The CDR3 region is CASSPEQGAYEQYF. In nucleotides, the CDR3 is TGTGCCAGCTCACCGGAACAGGGAGCCTACGAGCAGTACTTC.

The V and J genes are TRBV28 and TRBJ2-2, with TRBD1 identical over 7 bases. The V and J ends lost 1 base and 1 base, in that order; junction bases with no gene match: 6. CDR3 size: 17 residues. Germline CDR1 and CDR2: MDHEN and SYDVKM. In DNA form, the CDR3 reads TGTGCCAGCAGTTTATCGACAGGGCCTCTGAACACCGGGGAGCTGTTTTTT. Translating gives CASSLSTGPLNTGELFF.

J is TRBJ2-7 and V is TRBV6-5; 8 bases are shared with TRBD1. The CDR3 covers 15 residues. V trimming: 6 bases; J trimming: 0 bases; junction bases outside the gene matches: 7. The germline gives CDR1 MNHEY, CDR2 SVGAGI. CDR3 loop: CASRYVGTGSYEQYF. CDR3 bases: TGTGCCAGCAGGTACGTCGGGACAGGCTCCTACGAGCAGTACTTC.

This clone has just a few counts. This sample includes further DNA sequences coding for the same CDR3. V usage is TRBV4-1 and J usage is TRBJ1-3, with 8 bases aligning to TRBD1. Trimming removed 5 bases from V and 0 bases from J; junction bases left unmatched: 6. The CDR3 runs 16 residues. Germline assignment: CDR1 MGHRA and CDR2 YSYEKL. The CDR3 loop reads CASSGRQGSSGNTIYF. The CDR3 DNA is TGCGCCAGCAGCGGACGACAGGGGAGCTCTGGAAACACCATATATTTT.

The chain uses TRBV7-3 and TRBJ1-1, with D perhaps TRBD1 (6 bases). Trimming stripped 1 base from V and 11 bases from J, with 8 bases between. This CDR3 comprises 11 residues. The V gene's germline CDR1 is SGHTA and CDR2 FQGTGA. The CDR3 spells CASSLITGAFF. In DNA form, the CDR3 reads TGTGCCAGCAGCTTAATAACAGGGGCTTTCTTT.

This sequence joins TRBV5-4 and TRBJ1-2; TRBD1 matches 7 bases. Germline V CDR1 and CDR2: SGHNT, YYREEE (reference sequence). The CDR3 loop spans 15 amino acids. With V trimmed by 4 bases and J by 7 bases, 13 bases remained unmatched. CDR3 in DNA: TGTGCCAGCAGCCCCTGGGACAGAGTTGGGTTTGGCTACACCTTC. Amino acids: CASSPWDRVGFGYTF.

CDR3 amino acids: CASSYSRTSGSTDTQYF. The DNA of the CDR3 is TGTGCCAGCAGTTACTCGAGGACTAGCGGGTCCACAGATACGCAGTATTTT. This chain connects TRBV6-2 or TRBV6-3 to TRBJ2-3; 11 bases line up with TRBD2. V was clipped by 0 bases and J by 2 bases; unmatched bases: 4. CDR3 length: 17 amino acids. The germline CDR1 and CDR2 sequences are MNHEY and SVGEGT.

This rearrangement joins TRBV2 to TRBJ2-3; tentatively, D is TRBD1 (5 bases). The length of the CDR3 is 13 residues. Germline V gene sequence: CDR1 SNHLY, CDR2 FYNNEI. Between the trimmed V and J ends, which lost 8 bases and 7 bases, there was a span of 16 bases. CDR3 region: CASRKDSENTQYF. The CDR3 nucleotides are TGTGCCAGCCGCAAAGACAGTGAAAATACGCAGTATTTT.